What follows describes a single T cell receptor (beta chain). What it binds is unknown. This entry is derived from a study of molecular identifiers for immune sequencing clone quantification. Study-level points and caveats: Clones that had above 20 RNA copies took up over 99% of effector molecules but under 1% in naive cells.

In preparing bulk TCR libraries, previously described methods and listed TCR primers were used. TCRdb re-called the PCR reads through MiXCR, storing one row per CDR3 protein. The sample carries under 600,000 distinct CDR3 sequences, less than 30% recorded once. Input material: naive CD8+ T cells from blood, with Jurkat cell RNA spiked in. The subset: FACS-sorted CD8+CD4-CCR7+CD45RA+ naive T cells. This clonotype originated in a human donor in good health. Some libraries in this study had Jurkat cell RNA spiked in.

The CDR3 loop is CASSLVAGINEQYF. CDR3 bases: TGTGCCAGCAGCTTAGTGGCAGGGATAAACGAGCAGTACTTC. The chain links TRBV7-9 to TRBJ2-7; perhaps TRBD1 as D (5 bases). The V gene lost 1 base and the J gene lost 5 bases, with 12 bases spanning the gap. The CDR3 runs 14 residues. CDR1 and CDR2 from the germline V gene are SEHNR and FQNEAQ (reference sequence).